A selection of T cell receptor beta chains follows, all from one sample in a study of OX40 agonist ivuxolimab in advanced cancers. The table came from immunoSEQ multiplex PCR; TCRdb's copy has only in-frame clones and leaves some out. The table has around 65,000 clones, approximately 91% seen once. This specimen consisted of CD4+ or CD8+ T cells sorted from blood, obtained in a trial of the OX40 agonist ivuxolimab. The source is an adult with an advanced solid tumor such as melanoma, head and neck, liver or kidney cancer. Each CDR3 is given with its conserved first and last residue. A D gene is named only where the DNA matches it firmly. Some rows have no size entry. The others give once, few or many, or a class for an expanded clone.

clone size,D gene,V gene,J gene,CDR3 DNA,CDR3 protein
-,TRBD1,TRBV12-5,TRBJ2-2,TGTGCTAGTGGTTTGCTACAGGGGGTATTCCCCGGGGAGCTGTTTTTT,CASGLLQGVFPGELFF
-,-,TRBV28,TRBJ1-2,TGTGCCAGCAGTCATCCCGGGACCAACTATGGCTACACCTTC,CASSHPGTNYGYTF
-,-,TRBV5-1,TRBJ1-4,TGCGCCAGCGGGTTCGGGTCTAATGAAAAACTGTTTTTT,CASGFGSNEKLFF
-,-,TRBV5-4,TRBJ2-3,TGTGCCAGCAGCCGGAGCACAGATACGCAGTATTTT,CASSRSTDTQYF
few,-,TRBV2,TRBJ1-1,TGTGCCAGCAGTGAGATGTACACTGAAGCTTTCTTT,CASSEMYTEAFF
-,TRBD1,TRBV27,TRBJ1-1,TGTGCCAGCAGTCTGGACAGGGGTGTTGAAGCTTTCTTT,CASSLDRGVEAFF
-,-,TRBV6-5,TRBJ1-4,TGTGCCAGCACCCGCGATGGGGCCGCTAATGAAAAACTGTTTTTT,CASTRDGAANEKLFF
-,-,TRBV28,TRBJ2-1,TGTGCCAGCAGTCCCTCCGGGTTCTACAATGAGCAGTTCTTC,CASSPSGFYNEQFF
-,TRBD1,TRBV19,TRBJ1-5,TGTGCCACCAATCCAACGGGACAGGCGAATCAGCCCCAGCATTTT,CATNPTGQANQPQHF
-,-,TRBV5-8,TRBJ2-3,TGTGCCAGCAGCCCCCGTACAGATACGCAGTATTTT,CASSPRTDTQYF